The clone carrying this TCR beta chain was counted ten times or more. The antigen remains undetermined. The data belong to a study of T cell repertoires in cytomegalovirus infection. The overall study: As its CMV epitopes, the study selected recently identified HLA-C-restricted and well-studied HLA-B-restricted targets. Matching HLA type and CMV infection were both indicated by public TCR beta signatures.

Germline V gives CDR1 SGHVS, CDR2 FQNEAQ. There are 13 residues in the CDR3. The V end lost 1 base, the J end lost 7 bases, and 8 bases lay between the germline ends. One entry per CDR3 protein results from TCRdb running MiXCR on the reads. The sample yields around 300,000 distinct CDR3 sequences, less than 25% seen once. The chain has TRBV7-8 and TRBJ2-4; D possibly corresponds to TRBD2 (5 bases). The material was cultured PBMCs, obtained from culture after CMV antigen stimulation. The TCR sequence derives from a human donor in good health (CMV status not recorded). Some clones in this sample may be carry-over from other donors' samples. The CDR3 DNA follows: TGTGCCAGCAGCTTAGGGGAGCTTAACATTCAGTACTTC. This gives the protein CASSLGELNIQYF.